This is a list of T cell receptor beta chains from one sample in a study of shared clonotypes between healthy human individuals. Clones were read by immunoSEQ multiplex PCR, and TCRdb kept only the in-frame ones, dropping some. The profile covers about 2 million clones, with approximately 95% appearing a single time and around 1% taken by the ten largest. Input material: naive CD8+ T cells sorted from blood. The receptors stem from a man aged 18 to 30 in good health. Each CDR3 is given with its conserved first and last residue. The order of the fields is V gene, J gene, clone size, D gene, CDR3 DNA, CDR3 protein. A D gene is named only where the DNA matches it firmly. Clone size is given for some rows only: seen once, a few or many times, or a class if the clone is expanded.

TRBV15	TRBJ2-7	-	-	TGTGCCACCAGCCCACCACGGGCCAGGGTCGACTCCTACGAGCAGTACTTC	CATSPPRARVDSYEQYF
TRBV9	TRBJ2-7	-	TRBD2	TGTGCCAGCAGCGTATCTGGCGGGGGAACCTACGAGCAGTACTTC	CASSVSGGGTYEQYF
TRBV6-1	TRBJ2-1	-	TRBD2	TGTGCCAGCGAAGTTAGCGGGAGGGATGAGCAGTTCTTC	CASEVSGRDEQFF
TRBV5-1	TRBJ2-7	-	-	TGCGCCAGCAGCTGGGCAGAATTAGGGTACGAGCAGTACTTC	CASSWAELGYEQYF
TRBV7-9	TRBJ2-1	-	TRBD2	TGTGCCAGCAGCCCGGGACTAGCGCCCCCCGAAAGGAATGAGCAGTTCTTC	CASSPGLAPPERNEQFF
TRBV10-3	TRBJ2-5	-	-	TGTGCCATCAGGCAGGGCCACCAAGAGACCCAGTACTTC	CAIRQGHQETQYF
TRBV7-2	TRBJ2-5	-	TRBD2	TGTGCCAGCAGCTTAGCATGGGCGGGGGAAGGGGAGACCCAGTACTTC	CASSLAWAGEGETQYF
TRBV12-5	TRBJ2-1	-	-	TGTGCTAGTGGTTTGGGGGGAAATGAGCAGTTCTTC	CASGLGGNEQFF
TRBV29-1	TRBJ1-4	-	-	TGCAGCGTCAAACTTGCAACTAATGAAAAACTGTTTTTT	CSVKLATNEKLFF
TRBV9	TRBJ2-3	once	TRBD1	TGTGCCAGCAGCCCGACCGGACAGGGTGGAGATACGCAGTATTTT	CASSPTGQGGDTQYF
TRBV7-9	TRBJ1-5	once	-	TGTGCCAGCAGCTTAGTAGTGGTTGGGAGCAATCAGCCCCAGCATTTT	CASSLVVVGSNQPQHF
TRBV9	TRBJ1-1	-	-	TGTGCCAGCAGCGTAGGCGGGCAGGAGAACACTGAAGCTTTCTTT	CASSVGGQENTEAFF
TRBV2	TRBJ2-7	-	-	TGTGCCAGCAGACTAGGACAGCTACCCTACGAGCAGTACTTC	CASRLGQLPYEQYF
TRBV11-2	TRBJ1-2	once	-	TGTGCCAGCAGCTTAGTCCCAGGGGATAACTATGGCTACACCTTC	CASSLVPGDNYGYTF
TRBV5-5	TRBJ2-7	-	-	TGTGCCAGCAGCTTTGACCCGGGCTACGAGCAGTACTTC	CASSFDPGYEQYF
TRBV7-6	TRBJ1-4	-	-	TGTGCCAGCAGCTTAACGGCAGAAAATACTGTAAATGAAAAACTGTTTTTT	CASSLTAENTVNEKLFF